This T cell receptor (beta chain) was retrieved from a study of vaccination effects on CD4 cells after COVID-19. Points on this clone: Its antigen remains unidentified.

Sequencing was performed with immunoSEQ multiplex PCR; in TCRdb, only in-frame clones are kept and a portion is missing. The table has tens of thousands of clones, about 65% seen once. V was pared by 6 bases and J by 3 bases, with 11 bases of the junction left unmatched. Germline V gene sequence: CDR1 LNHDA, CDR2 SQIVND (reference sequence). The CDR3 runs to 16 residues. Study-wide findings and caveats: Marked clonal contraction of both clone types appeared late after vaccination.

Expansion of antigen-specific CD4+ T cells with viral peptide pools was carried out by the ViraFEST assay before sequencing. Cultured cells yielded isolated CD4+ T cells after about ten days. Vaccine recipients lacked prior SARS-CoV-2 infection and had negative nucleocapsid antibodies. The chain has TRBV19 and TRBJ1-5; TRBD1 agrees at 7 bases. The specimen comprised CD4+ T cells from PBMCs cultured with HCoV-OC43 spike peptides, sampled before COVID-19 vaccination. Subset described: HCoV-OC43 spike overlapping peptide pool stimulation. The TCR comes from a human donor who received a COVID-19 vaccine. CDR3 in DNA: TGTGCCAGTAGCCTTAGACAGGGAGGATTCAATCAGCCCCAGCATTTT. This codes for CASSLRQGGFNQPQHF.